A single sample gave rise to the 30 T cell receptor beta chains below, sequenced in a study of breast tumors, draining lymph nodes, adjacent tissues. MiXCR, run by TCRdb on the multiplex PCR reads, gives a single entry per CDR3 protein. The sample has 250,000 or so distinct CDR3 sequences; over 30% are singletons. Samples came from axillary lymph nodes draining the breast cancer. Sequenced sample: axillary lymph node tissue. These TCRs come from a female donor with breast cancer. Some clones in this sample may be carry-over from other donors' samples.

Remarks on this clonotype: One end of the junction does not line up with germline, which may come from a read error. The chain links TRBV20-1 to TRBJ2-6; D is tentatively TRBD1 or TRBD2 (5 bases each). The CDR3 spans 15 residues. Germline assignment: CDR1 DFQATT and CDR2 SNEGSKA (reference sequence). The CDR3 DNA reads as TGCAGTGCCGACACCCCTAGCTCTGGGGCCGACGTCCTGACTTTC. Its protein is CSADTPSSGADVLTF.

This clonotype was seen a handful of times. The chain couples TRBV28 to TRBJ2-5; unclear D gene. Trimming removed 1 base at V and 1 base at J, with 7 bases between. The CDR3 has 14 amino acids. The germline V gene encodes CDR1 MDHEN and CDR2 SYDVKM. CDR3 sequence: CASSLSGSQETQYF. Here the CDR3 DNA reads TGTGCCAGCAGTTTATCTGGCTCCCAAGAGACCCAGTACTTC.

This clonotype was found many times. The chain joins TRBV2 to TRBJ1-6; a possible D gene is TRBD1 (5 bases). V dropped 8 bases and J dropped 4 bases, with 15 bases sitting between them. The length of the CDR3 is 15 residues. Germline CDR1 reads SNHLY; CDR2 reads FYNNEI. The CDR3 nucleotides read TGTGCCAGCGGGGCCCTCGAACTTTATAATTCACCCCTCCACTTT. Protein sequence: CASGALELYNSPLHF.

In this sample, this clonotype turned up many times. The chain is built from TRBV7-2 and TRBJ1-2; TRBD1 is a possible D gene (5 bases). Germline V gives CDR1 SGHTA, CDR2 FQGNSA. The ends were cut back, 2 bases at V and 8 bases at J, with 12 bases in the middle. The CDR3 extends over 13 amino acids. The DNA for the CDR3 is TGTGCCAGCAGCTTATCAGGGTTCGGGGGCTACACCTTC. It is translated as CASSLSGFGGYTF.

This clonotype was recorded at least ten times. The CDR3 DNA reads TGCAGTGCAAGGGCGGGCATGATCACAGATACGCAGTATTTT. Amino acid sequence: CSARAGMITDTQYF. This chain links TRBV20-1 with TRBJ2-3, with D possibly being TRBD2 (5 bases). Germline loops: CDR1 DFQATT, CDR2 SNEGSKA (reference sequence). The CDR3 consists of 14 residues. V was shortened by 6 bases and J by 2 bases, with 15 bases between the two germline ends.

There are a few counts of this clonotype. One junction end does not reproduce the germline sequence, and a read error may be involved. The chain combines TRBV7-2 with TRBJ2-1, with TRBD1 matching over 9 bases. CDR1 is SGHTA and CDR2 is FQGNSA in the germline V gene. This CDR3 is 15 amino acids long. CDR3: CASSLAPGTGNEQLF. CDR3 nucleotides: TGTGCCAGCAGCTTAGCCCCCGGGACAGGGAATGAGCAGCTCTTC.

The V gene is TRBV25-1, the J gene TRBJ1-1; D call uncertain. The V gene lost 7 bases and the J gene lost 4 bases, with 10 bases spanning the gap. CDR3 size: 12 residues. CDR1 and CDR2 (germline): MGHDK, SYGVNS. DNA for the CDR3: TGTGCCAGCATAAGCCCCCTCACTGAAGCTTTCTTT. This codes for CASISPLTEAFF.

There are a few counts of this clonotype. This clone may be a read error of a much larger clone one base away. V usage is TRBV9 and J usage is TRBJ2-5; 7 bases are a match to TRBD1. Germline values: CDR1 SGDLS, CDR2 YYNGEE. The CDR3 has 14 residues. Here the CDR3 DNA reads TGTGCCAGCAGCGTCTCCGGGACAGAGGGGACCCAGTCCTTC. Its translation: CASSVSGTEGTQSF.

The V and J genes are TRBV24-1 and TRBJ1-5; TRBD1 aligns across 7 bases. With V trimmed by 5 bases and J by 7 bases, 4 bases remained unmatched. CDR1 KGHDR and CDR2 SFDVKD come from the germline V gene. CDR3 length: 13 residues. The CDR3 region is CATSAGGRQPQHF. CDR3 in DNA: TGTGCCACCAGTGCAGGGGGACGGCAGCCCCAGCATTTT.

In this sample, this clonotype turned up a few times. The chain links TRBV28 to TRBJ2-4; 9 bases line up with TRBD2. This CDR3 is 13 amino acids long. The germline gives CDR1 MDHEN, CDR2 SYDVKM. CDR3: CFEASGNGNIQYF. CDR3 nucleotides: TGTTTCGAGGCTAGCGGGAATGGAAACATTCAGTACTTC.

This clonotype was counted many times. The gene calls are TRBV20-1 and TRBJ1-6; D remains unclear. Germline V CDR1 and CDR2: DFQATT, SNEGSKA (reference sequence). CDR3 size: 13 residues. V was pared by 6 bases and J by 6 bases, with 12 bases between. This CDR3 reads CSAKGGFNSPLHF. Written as DNA, the CDR3 is TGCAGTGCGAAGGGTGGGTTTAATTCACCCCTCCACTTT.

On this clonotype itself: The DNA is omitted, as the CDR3 cannot be located on it reliably, and the CDR3 follows TCRdb's listing. The chain links TRBV5-4 to TRBJ1-1; no DNA check was done on the table's D call, TRBD1. The CDR3 extends over 17 residues, inclusive of both ends. From germline, CDR1 is SGHNT and CDR2 YYREEE (reference sequence). CDR3 sequence reads: CASSSLLSGPVNTEAFF.

This clonotype was seen more than once but under ten times. The CDR3 is CSARGGRGQERSGAFF. The DNA of the CDR3 is TGCAGTGCTAGAGGGGGGAGAGGACAGGAAAGGAGTGGAGCTTTCTTT. The V gene is TRBV20-1, the J gene TRBJ1-1; 7 bases fit TRBD1. The CDR3 consists of 16 residues. From germline, CDR1 is DFQATT and CDR2 SNEGSKA (reference sequence). After removal of 1 base from V and 10 bases from J, the junction contained 18 bases not matched to a gene.

Points on this clonotype: The germline gene is not matched at one end of the junction; a read error may be the cause. The chain couples TRBV4-1 to TRBJ1-1; 12 bases agree with TRBD1. Germline CDR1 and CDR2: MGHRA and YSYEKL. There are 17 residues in the CDR3. The CDR3 sequence: CASSPGTGGRVGTEAFF. For the CDR3, the DNA is TGTGCCAGCAGCCCTGGGACAGGGGGCCGGGTAGGCACTGAAGCTTTCTTT.

Many counts were recorded for this clonotype. V gene TRBV7-9 combines with J gene TRBJ2-1; TRBD2 agrees at 10 bases. V was clipped by 3 bases and J by 8 bases; unmatched bases: 4. Germline V CDR1 and CDR2: SEHNR, FQNEAQ (reference sequence). The CDR3 contains 14 residues. The CDR3 is CASSFRGLADEQFF. The DNA for the CDR3 is TGTGCCAGCAGCTTCAGAGGACTAGCGGATGAGCAGTTCTTC.

Of note for this clonotype: One end of the junction fails to match germline, which may point to a read error. This rearrangement joins TRBV10-3 to TRBJ2-6, with TRBD1 matching 7 bases. The CDR3 consists of 13 residues. CDR1 ENHRY and CDR2 SYGVKD come from the germline V gene. Here the CDR3 DNA reads TGTGCCATCAGTGAGTCGGGACAGTACACTGAAGCTTTC. Its protein is CAISESGQYTEAF.

The table lists this clonotype with many counts. The chain recombines TRBV5-1 with TRBJ2-3; 10 bases align to TRBD2. The CDR3 totals 15 residues. The germline gives CDR1 SGHRS, CDR2 YFSETQ. J gave up 8 bases and V 0 bases, and 6 bases lay outside the gene matches. CDR3 bases: TGCGCCAGCAGCTTGGTGCTAGCGGGAGAGGGTACGCAGTATTTT. Translation: CASSLVLAGEGTQYF.

In this sample, this clonotype turned up many times. This chain joins TRBV7-6 and TRBJ1-4; D is unclear. Germline V lookup: CDR1 SGHVS, CDR2 FNYEAQ. This CDR3 has 13 amino acids. V lost 4 bases and J lost 8, with 11 bases in between. The CDR3 region is CASSYRTGEKLFF. The CDR3 DNA reads as TGTGCCAGCAGCTATCGGACGGGAGAAAAACTGTTTTTT. The variable domain in full, completed from reference TRBV7-6 and TRBJ1-4, reads GAGVSQSPRYKVTKRGQDVALRCDPISGHVSLYWYRQALGQGPEFLTYFNYEAQQDKSGLPNDRFSAERPEGSISTLTIQRTEQRDSAMYRCASSYRTGEKLFFGSGTQLSVL.

In its sample, this clonotype was seen a few times. This sequence joins TRBV12-3 or TRBV12-4 and TRBJ1-1; a possible D gene is TRBD1 (5 bases). CDR3 length equals 13 residues. Trimming removed 7 bases at V and 1 base at J, with 10 bases between. The CDR3 loop is CASILGGNTEAFF. The CDR3 nucleotides read TGTGCCAGCATTCTCGGGGGGAACACTGAAGCTTTCTTT.

This clonotype has a count of ten or more. The CDR3 DNA reads as TGCGCCAGCAGCCAAGCGACCACTGGTAAAGAGACCCAGTACTTC. Its protein product is CASSQATTGKETQYF. The V and J genes are TRBV4-1 and TRBJ2-5; no definite D call. Per the germline V gene, CDR1 is MGHRA and CDR2 is YSYEKL. The CDR3 has 15 residues. V was trimmed by 1 base and J by 3 bases, leaving 12 bases between them.

This clonotype was recorded many times. The chain carries TRBV4-3 and TRBJ1-3; D not resolved. V was pared by 6 bases and J by 0 bases, with 12 bases between. Germline V gene sequence: CDR1 LGHNA, CDR2 YSLEER. The length of the CDR3 is 15 residues. The CDR3 loop reads CASRKDKTSGNTIYF. The DNA for the CDR3 is TGCGCCAGCAGGAAAGACAAGACCTCTGGAAACACCATATATTTT.

This clonotype has at least ten counts. V usage is TRBV7-2 and J usage is TRBJ2-5, with 7 bases fitting TRBD1. J gave up 2 bases and V 2 bases, and 2 bases lay outside the gene matches. Germline V CDR1 and CDR2: SGHTA, FQGNSA. This CDR3 is built from 14 residues. CDR3 residues: CASSLRGQQETQYF. CDR3 sequence (DNA): TGTGCCAGCAGCTTAAGGGGACAGCAAGAGACCCAGTACTTC.

This clonotype was detected ten times or more. This chain links TRBV10-3 with TRBJ2-5, with TRBD2 identical over 12 bases. The germline V gene has CDR1 ENHRY and CDR2 SYGVKD. V trimming: 2 bases; J trimming: 5 bases; junction bases outside the gene matches: 12. This CDR3 comprises 18 residues. The CDR3 is CAISEKGASGRARETQYF. CDR3 nucleotides: TGTGCCATCAGTGAGAAGGGGGCTAGCGGGAGGGCCCGGGAGACCCAGTACTTC.

A word on this clonotype: A read error may be the cause here, since a much bigger clone is one base away. CDR3 sequence: CASIGQTDAGELLF. CDR3 nucleotide sequence: TGTGCCAGCATAGGACAGACAGACGCCGGGGAGCTGCTTTTT. The chain joins TRBV12-3 or TRBV12-4 to TRBJ2-2, with D possibly being TRBD1 (6 bases). This CDR3 spans 14 amino acids.

The chain employs TRBV20-1 and TRBJ2-3; 7 nucleotides agree with TRBD2. Looked up from germline, CDR1 is DFQATT and CDR2 is SNEGSKA (reference sequence). The ends lost 4 bases at V and 1 base at J; junction bases unmatched: 11. The CDR3 runs to 16 residues. The CDR3, as DNA: TGCAGTGCTATGCGGGAGTCTCGCCTACGCACAGATACGCAGTATTTT. Its protein is CSAMRESRLRTDTQYF.

This clonotype occurred many times. The chain couples TRBV5-1 to TRBJ2-2; weak D call: TRBD2 (6 bases). The length of the CDR3 is 15 residues. CDR1 is SGHRS and CDR2 is YFSETQ in the germline V gene. Trimming left V 4 bases short and J 2 bases short, with 12 bases between. The CDR3 sequence: CASSPTGTNTGELFF. CDR3 nucleotide sequence: TGCGCCAGCAGCCCTACCGGGACTAACACCGGGGAGCTGTTTTTT.

This clonotype has at least ten counts. CDR3 sequence (DNA): TGTGCCAGTAGTGTGTGGGGGGTCCGCAATCAGCCCCAGCATTTT. It is translated as CASSVWGVRNQPQHF. This chain connects TRBV19 to TRBJ1-5; D perhaps matches TRBD1 (5 bases). Germline CDR1 and CDR2: LNHDA and SQIVND (reference sequence). The CDR3 length is 15 residues. The V end lost 5 bases, the J end lost 2 bases, and 13 bases lay between the germline ends.

This clonotype has more than one count but fewer than ten. This sequence joins TRBV28 and TRBJ1-5; a weak D match, TRBD1 (5 bases). CDR1 MDHEN and CDR2 SYDVKM come from the germline V gene. The V and J ends lost 5 bases and 5 bases respectively, with 13 bases between them. This CDR3 region has 14 residues. CDR3 protein: CASSTRQLDQPQHF. The CDR3 DNA follows: TGTGCCAGCAGTACCCGACAGCTTGATCAGCCCCAGCATTTT.

The sample holds one count of this clonotype. This sequence may be a read error, since a much larger clone differs from it by one base. The gene calls are TRBV12-5 and TRBJ2-7; D is undetermined. CDR1 LGHNT and CDR2 FRNRAP come from the germline V gene. The CDR3 runs 14 residues. The CDR3 bases are TGTGCTAGTGGTTTGGGCCAAGGGCCCTACGAGCAGTGCTTC. Its protein product is CASGLGQGPYEQCF.

For this clonotype: A single base separates this from a much larger clone, so it may be a read error. The V and J genes are TRBV6-6 and TRBJ2-3; D remains unclear. Germline CDR1 is MNHNY and CDR2 is SVGAGI (reference sequence). With 4 bases removed from V and 1 base from J, the gap between germline ends came to 12 bases. CDR3 length: 15 amino acids. CDR3 residues: CASSSQFRGTDTQYF. Written as DNA, the CDR3 is TGTGCCAGCAGTTCCCAGTTCCGGGGCACAGATACGCAGTATTTT.